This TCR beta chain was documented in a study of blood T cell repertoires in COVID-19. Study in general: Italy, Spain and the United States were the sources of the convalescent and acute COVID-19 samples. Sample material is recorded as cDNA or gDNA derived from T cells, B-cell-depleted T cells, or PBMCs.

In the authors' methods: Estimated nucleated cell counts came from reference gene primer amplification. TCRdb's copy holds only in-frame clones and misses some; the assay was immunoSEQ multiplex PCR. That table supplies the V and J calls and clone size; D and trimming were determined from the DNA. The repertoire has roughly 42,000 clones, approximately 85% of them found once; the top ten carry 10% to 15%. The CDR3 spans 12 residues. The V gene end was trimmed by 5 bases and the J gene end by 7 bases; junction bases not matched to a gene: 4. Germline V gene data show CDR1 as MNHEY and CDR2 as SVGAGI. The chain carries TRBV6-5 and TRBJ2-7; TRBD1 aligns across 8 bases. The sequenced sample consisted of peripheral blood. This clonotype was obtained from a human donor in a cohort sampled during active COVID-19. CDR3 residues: CASSHRTGEQYF. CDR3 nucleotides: TGTGCCAGCAGTCATAGGACAGGGGAGCAGTACTTC.